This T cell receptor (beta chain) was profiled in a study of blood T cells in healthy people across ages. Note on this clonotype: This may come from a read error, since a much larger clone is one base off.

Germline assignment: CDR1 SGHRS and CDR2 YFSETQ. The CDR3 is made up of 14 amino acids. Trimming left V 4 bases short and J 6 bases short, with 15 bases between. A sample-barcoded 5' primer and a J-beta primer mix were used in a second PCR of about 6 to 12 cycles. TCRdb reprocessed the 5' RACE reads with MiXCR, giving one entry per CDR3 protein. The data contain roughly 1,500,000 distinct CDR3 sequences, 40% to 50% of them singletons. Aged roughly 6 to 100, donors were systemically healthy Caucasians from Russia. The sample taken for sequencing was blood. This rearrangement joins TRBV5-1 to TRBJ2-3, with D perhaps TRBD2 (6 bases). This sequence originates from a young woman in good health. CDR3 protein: CASSGDGGLDTQYF. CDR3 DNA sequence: TGCGCCAGCAGCGGGGACGGGGGTTTGGATACGCAGTATTTT.